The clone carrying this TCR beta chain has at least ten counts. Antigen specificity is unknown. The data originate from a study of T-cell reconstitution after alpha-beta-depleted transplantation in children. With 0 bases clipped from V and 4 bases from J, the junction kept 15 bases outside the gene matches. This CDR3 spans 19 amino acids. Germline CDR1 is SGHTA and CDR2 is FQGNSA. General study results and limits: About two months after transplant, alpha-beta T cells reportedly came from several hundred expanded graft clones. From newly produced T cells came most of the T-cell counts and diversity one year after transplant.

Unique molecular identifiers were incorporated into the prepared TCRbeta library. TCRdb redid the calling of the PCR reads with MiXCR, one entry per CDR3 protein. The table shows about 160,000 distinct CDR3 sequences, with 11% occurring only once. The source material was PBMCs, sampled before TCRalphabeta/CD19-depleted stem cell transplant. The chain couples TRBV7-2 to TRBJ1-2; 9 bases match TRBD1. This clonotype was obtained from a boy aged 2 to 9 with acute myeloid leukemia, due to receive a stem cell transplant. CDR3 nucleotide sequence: TGTGCCAGCAGCTTAGCCTTCGATTACCGGGACAGGGCCCGCTATGGCTACACCTTC. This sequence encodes CASSLAFDYRDRARYGYTF.